This is a list of T cell receptor beta chains from one sample in a study of cytomegalovirus exposure and HLA in healthy donors. The method was immunoSEQ multiplex PCR; TCRdb's version includes in-frame clones alone and lacks a portion of them. Among some 220,000 clones, approximately 80% were seen once, and the ten largest hold approximately 0.62%. Input material: PBMCs. The receptor source for this set is a woman aged 40-49 years in good health and CMV-seronegative. Both conserved end residues are part of each CDR3. A D gene is named only where the DNA matches it firmly. Expanded clones are given a class, and other clones once, few, many or no size at all.

J gene	clone size	D gene	V gene	CDR3 DNA	CDR3 protein
TRBJ2-1	NA	NA	TRBV4-2	TGTGCCAGCAGCCAGAAACTCGACAGCTACAATGAGCAGTTCTTC	CASSQKLDSYNEQFF
TRBJ1-6	NA	NA	TRBV19	TGTGCCAGCGGGACACTTCATAGCTCCTATAATTCACCCCTCCACTTT	CASGTLHSSYNSPLHF
TRBJ2-7	NA	TRBD1	TRBV18	TGTGCCAGCTCACCACTTGGCAGGGGGCTCGGGTACGAGCAGTACTTC	CASSPLGRGLGYEQYF
TRBJ1-6	NA	TRBD1	TRBV30	TGTGCCTGGGGTGGACAGGGAGGTTCACCCCTCCACTTT	CAWGGQGGSPLHF
TRBJ1-6	NA	NA	TRBV19	TGTGCCAGTAGTCACCGGGACAACAATTCACCCCTCCACTTT	CASSHRDNNSPLHF
TRBJ2-5	NA	NA	TRBV11-2	TGTGCCAGCAGTAGAATCCAAGAGACCCAGTACTTC	CASSRIQETQYF
TRBJ1-1	NA	NA	TRBV5-6	TGTGCCAGCAGCTCCGACTTCGACAGTACTGAAGCTTTCTTT	CASSSDFDSTEAFF
TRBJ2-7	NA	TRBD1	TRBV19	TGTGCCAGTAGTATGTACAGGGGTGACTACGAGCAGTACTTC	CASSMYRGDYEQYF
TRBJ2-1	NA	TRBD2	TRBV4-2	TGTGCCAGCAGCCATGAACTAGCGGGGCCCTACAATGAGCAGTTCTTC	CASSHELAGPYNEQFF
TRBJ1-2	NA	NA	TRBV6-6	TGTGCCAGCAGTTACTCGATACCCGGACAGAACTATGGCTACACCTTC	CASSYSIPGQNYGYTF
TRBJ2-1	few	TRBD2	TRBV11-3	TGTGCCAGCAGCTCCGGGGCTAGCGGGGGGGACTACAATGAGCAGTTCTTC	CASSSGASGGDYNEQFF
TRBJ1-1	NA	NA	TRBV25-1	TGTGCCAGCAGTGGGGGGGTAACACGGACGGCGAACACTGAAGCTTTCTTT	CASSGGVTRTANTEAFF
TRBJ2-6	NA	TRBD1	TRBV2	TGTGCCAGCAGTGTCGTAGAGACAGGGGGATCTGGGGCCAACGTCCTGACTTTC	CASSVVETGGSGANVLTF
TRBJ2-2	NA	NA	TRBV29-1	TGCAGCGGAGGTGAGAACACCGGGGAGCTGTTTTTT	CSGGENTGELFF
TRBJ2-3	NA	TRBD2	TRBV11-2	TGTGCCAGCAGCCCAGGACTAGCGGGCACAGATACGCAGTATTTT	CASSPGLAGTDTQYF
TRBJ2-7	NA	TRBD1	TRBV4-3	TGCGCCAGCAGCCAAGACCCATGGGGACAGGGTTACGAGCAGTACTTC	CASSQDPWGQGYEQYF
TRBJ1-4	NA	TRBD1	TRBV18	TGTGCCAGCTCCTCTGTACAGGGGACAAAGCGAAAACTGTTTTTT	CASSSVQGTKRKLFF
TRBJ1-1	NA	TRBD1	TRBV29-1	TGCAGCGTTACCCGGGACAGGGGCCCAATCCACACTGAAGCTTTCTTT	CSVTRDRGPIHTEAFF
TRBJ1-1	NA	TRBD1	TRBV7-2	TGTGCCAGCAGCTTATCGACAGGGATGAACACTGAAGCTTTCTTT	CASSLSTGMNTEAFF
TRBJ2-3	NA	NA	TRBV19	TGTGCCAGTAGTCTCAACCAACTAGATACGCAGTATTTT	CASSLNQLDTQYF
TRBJ1-2	NA	NA	TRBV2	TGTGCCAGCTCGGGGGTCAGCGAGCTCCGCTACACCTTC	CASSGVSELRYTF
TRBJ1-2	NA	NA	TRBV2	TGTGCCAGCAGGCCCGACAGAGCTCAAATCAATTATGGCTACACCTTC	CASRPDRAQINYGYTF
TRBJ2-1	NA	TRBD1	TRBV6-5	TGTGCCAGCAGTTACAAGGGGGACAGGGGGGGTGAGCAGTTCTTC	CASSYKGDRGGEQFF
TRBJ2-6	NA	NA	TRBV5-4	TGTGCCAGCAGCCCGCCAGGGGTGGCTGGGGCCAACGTCCTGACTTTC	CASSPPGVAGANVLTF
TRBJ1-1	many	TRBD1	TRBV5-3	TGTGCCAGAAGCTCCGCCGGACAGGAGAACACTGAAGCTTTCTTT	CARSSAGQENTEAFF
TRBJ2-7	once	NA	TRBV29-1	TGCAGCGTTGGGGTCGACAGGAGCTCCTACGAGCAGTACTTC	CSVGVDRSSYEQYF
TRBJ2-1	NA	NA	TRBV29-1	TGCAGCGTTGTTGTAGGGGACTCCTACAATGAGCAGTTCTTC	CSVVVGDSYNEQFF
TRBJ2-6	NA	NA	TRBV5-4	TGTGCCAGCAGCGGAGGACAGCCGACCTTCTCTGGGGTTGGTGCCAACGTCCTGACTTTC	CASSGGQPTFSGVGANVLTF
TRBJ2-1	NA	TRBD2	TRBV28	TGTGCCAGCAGTGTGACTAGCGGGGGAAACAATGAGCAGTTCTTC	CASSVTSGGNNEQFF
TRBJ1-5	NA	NA	TRBV4-3	TGCGCCAGCAGCCAAGAGGCGGATAGCAATCAGCCCCAGCATTTT	CASSQEADSNQPQHF
TRBJ2-1	NA	TRBD2	TRBV25-1	TGTGCCAGCAGTGAAGTAGCCAGCGGGGGGGCCTATGAGCAGTTCTTC	CASSEVASGGAYEQFF
TRBJ1-5	many	NA	TRBV7-2	TGTGCCAGCAGCCCGACGGGGGGCAATCAGCCCCAGCATTTT	CASSPTGGNQPQHF
TRBJ1-1	NA	TRBD1	TRBV25-1	TGTGCCAGCAGGGGACAGGGAGGCACTGAAGCTTTCTTT	CASRGQGGTEAFF
TRBJ1-1	NA	NA	TRBV12-5	TGTGCTAGTGGTTTGGGGCCAGGGGAAACTGAAGCTTTCTTT	CASGLGPGETEAFF
TRBJ2-1	NA	NA	TRBV7-7	TGTGCTAGCAGCTTAGATATTGGACAGTACAATGAGCAGTTCTTC	CASSLDIGQYNEQFF
TRBJ2-7	few	NA	TRBV28	TGTGCCAGCAGTGAAAGGGGATACGAGCAGTACTTC	CASSERGYEQYF
TRBJ1-1	once	TRBD1	TRBV7-9	TGTTCCAGCAGCTTACCGGACAGGGGGCTTGACACTGAAGCTTTCTTT	CSSSLPDRGLDTEAFF
TRBJ2-1	NA	NA	TRBV4-3	TGCGCCAGCAGCCAAGCCCCCTGGACAGCATTCAATGAGCAGTTCTTC	CASSQAPWTAFNEQFF
TRBJ2-1	once	NA	TRBV7-9	TGTGCCAGCAGCCCAGCGGTAGGACAGATCAATGAGCAGTTCTTC	CASSPAVGQINEQFF
TRBJ2-7	NA	NA	TRBV28	TGTGCCAGCACCGGTGGAGTGTTTAGCTACGAGCAGTACTTC	CASTGGVFSYEQYF
TRBJ2-7	NA	NA	TRBV28	TGTGCCAGCAGTTCTCCGTCCTTCTACGAGCAGTACTTC	CASSSPSFYEQYF
TRBJ2-3	NA	TRBD2	TRBV4-2	TGTGCCAGCAGCCGAGGACTAGCGGGGGATCGGAGCACAGATACGCAGTATTTT	CASSRGLAGDRSTDTQYF
TRBJ2-3	NA	TRBD2	TRBV11-2	TGTGCCAGCAGCTTAAGCGGGGGGGCACTGTCAGATACGCAGTATTTT	CASSLSGGALSDTQYF
TRBJ1-1	NA	TRBD1	TRBV11-3	TGTGCCAGCAGCCCGGGGGACAGTCTATTTACTGAAGCTTTCTTT	CASSPGDSLFTEAFF
TRBJ1-3	NA	TRBD1	TRBV7-8	TGTGCCAGCAGCCGGGGACAGGTCGTGGCTGGAAACACCATATATTTT	CASSRGQVVAGNTIYF
TRBJ1-1	NA	TRBD1	TRBV28	TGTGCCAGCAGCCCCGGGACAGGGCTCTTAACTGAAGCTTTCTTT	CASSPGTGLLTEAFF
TRBJ1-2	NA	NA	TRBV5-1	TGCGCCAGCAGCTTGGACAGGGAAGATCGGGGCTACACCTTC	CASSLDREDRGYTF
TRBJ2-7	NA	NA	TRBV2	TGTGCCAGCAGTGTGAGGGGGTACGAGCAGTACTTC	CASSVRGYEQYF